One and the same sample provided the 24 T cell receptor beta chains below, sequenced in a study of blood T cell repertoires in COVID-19. Sequenced by immunoSEQ multiplex PCR; TCRdb stores in-frame clones only, minus some. Of about 160,000 clones listed, roughly 80% are singletons. The sequenced material came from PBMCs or T cells enriched from blood (not recorded which). Every receptor here comes from a woman between 40 and 55 years old with acute COVID-19.

The rearrangement uses TRBV7-9 and TRBJ2-5; no clear D. The V and J ends lost 1 base and 1 base respectively, with 7 bases between them. The CDR3 covers 14 residues. In germline, CDR1 is SEHNR, CDR2 FQNEAQ (reference sequence). This CDR3 is CASSLGNSQETQYF. In nucleotides, the CDR3 is TGTGCCAGCAGCTTAGGAAACAGCCAAGAGACCCAGTACTTC.

This clone was counted between two and nine times. This chain joins TRBV7-6 and TRBJ2-1; 7 bases agree with TRBD1. The germline CDR1 and CDR2 sequences are SGHVS and FNYEAQ. This CDR3 spans 13 amino acids. Trimming at V came to 3 bases and at J to 8 bases, leaving 4 bases not matched to a gene. CDR3 sequence (DNA): TGTGCCAGCAGCTTCGACAGGGTCCATGAGCAGTTCTTC. Translation gives CASSFDRVHEQFF.

This clone was seen a few times. J is TRBJ2-7 and V is TRBV7-2; the match to TRBD2 covers 7 bases. CDR1 is SGHTA, CDR2 FQGNSA, per germline. This CDR3 is 17 amino acids long. J gave up 7 bases and V 5 bases, and 20 bases lay outside the gene matches. The CDR3 DNA reads TGTGCCAGCAGCCCCGGGGGAGGGGACCCAGGTGTGTGGGAGCAGTACGTC. This sequence encodes CASSPGGGDPGVWEQYV.

The gene calls are TRBV11-2 and TRBJ1-1; TRBD1 agrees at 11 bases. CDR1 and CDR2 (germline): SGHAT, FQNNGV. This CDR3 is 18 amino acids long. Germline trimming cut 5 bases from V and 3 bases from J; bases unmatched to any gene: 14. DNA of the CDR3: TGTGCCAGCAGCCCAGCCTGGACAGGGGGCTTTGCGGACACTGAAGCTTTCTTT. It codes for CASSPAWTGGFADTEAFF.

The J gene is TRBJ1-2, the V gene TRBV15, with 10 nucleotides matching TRBD1. There are 16 residues in the CDR3. CDR1 and CDR2 (germline): LNHNV, YYDKDF (reference sequence). J was trimmed by 4 bases and V by 9 bases; bases with no gene match: 14. The CDR3 protein is CATSPGQGQVGYGYTF. The CDR3 DNA reads as TGTGCCACAAGTCCGGGACAGGGGCAAGTCGGCTATGGCTACACCTTC. Variable domain in full (rest from reference TRBV15 and TRBJ1-2): DAMVIQNPRYQVTQFGKPVTLSCSQTLNHNVMYWYQQKSSQAPKLLFHYYDKDFNNEADTPDNFQSRRPNTSFCFLDIRSPGLGDTAMYLCATSPGQGQVGYGYTFGSGTRLTVV.

This clone was picked up one time. This CDR3 is CASSQVDMTFYGYTF. The CDR3, as DNA: TGTGCCAGCAGCCAAGTAGATATGACTTTCTATGGCTACACCTTC. The chain combines TRBV3-1 (or the pseudogene TRBV3-2) with TRBJ1-2, with D unclear. V was shortened by 1 base and J by 4 bases, with 13 bases between the two germline ends. The CDR3 has 15 residues. Germline V gives CDR1 LGHDT, CDR2 YNNKEL (reference sequence).

The CDR3: CASSLVAAGVDTDTQYF. DNA of the CDR3: TGTGCCAGCAGCTTAGTTGCCGCGGGAGTAGACACAGATACGCAGTATTTT. This chain connects TRBV13 to TRBJ2-3; 7 nucleotides match TRBD2. V lost 1 base to trimming and J lost 2 bases; unmatched junction nucleotides: 9. The germline gives CDR1 PRHDT, CDR2 FYEKMQ (reference sequence). The CDR3 runs to 17 residues.

CDR3 loop: CATARDRGGTSGRGNEQFF. CDR3 bases: TGTGCCACCGCTAGGGACAGGGGTGGAACTAGCGGGAGAGGAAATGAGCAGTTCTTC. The chain has TRBV27 and TRBJ2-1; tentatively, D is TRBD2 (11 bases). The CDR3 covers 19 residues. The germline V gene has CDR1 MNHEY and CDR2 SMNVEV (reference sequence). Trimming cost V 10 bases and J 7 bases, with 35 bases left between them.

The chain recombines TRBV7-9 with TRBJ2-4, with TRBD1 matching 10 bases. The CDR3 sequence is 14 residues long. From germline, CDR1 is SEHNR and CDR2 FQNEAQ (reference sequence). V gave up 5 bases and J gave up 5 bases; unmatched junction bases: 3. The CDR3 region has the DNA TGTGCCAGCAGCGCCGGACAGGGGGAAAACATTCAGTACTTC. Protein: CASSAGQGENIQYF.

The chain is built from TRBV6-5 and TRBJ2-3; D is possibly TRBD1 (5 bases). Germline CDR1 MNHEY, CDR2 SVGAGI. The CDR3 covers 14 residues. Trimming took off 6 bases at V and 3 bases at J, with 13 bases between the two ends. CDR3: CASSLIRGTDTQYF. DNA of the CDR3: TGTGCCAGCAGCCTCATAAGGGGTACAGATACGCAGTATTTT.

CDR3 nucleotides: TGTGCCAGCAGCCCGCCGACAGGGGTGGATGGCTACACCTTC. This encodes CASSPPTGVDGYTF. The rearrangement links TRBV3-1 (or the pseudogene TRBV3-2) to TRBJ1-2, with 8 positions matching TRBD1. V lost 4 bases and J lost 6; bases outside the gene matches: 7. The CDR3 totals 14 residues. Germline CDR1 and CDR2: LGHDT and YNNKEL (reference sequence).

V is TRBV6-9 and J is TRBJ2-7, with D uncertain. Trimming left V 7 bases short and J 2 bases short, with 6 bases between. This CDR3 has 11 residues. The germline V gene has CDR1 MNHGY and CDR2 SVAAGI. CDR3 DNA sequence: TGTGCCAGCACCGCGCCCTACGAGCAGTACGTC. Its protein is CASTAPYEQYV.

This chain links TRBV10-1 with TRBJ2-7, with D unresolved. Trimming pared 0 bases from V and 3 bases from J, leaving 6 bases between. The CDR3 is 13 residues long. The V gene's germline CDR1 is WNHNN and CDR2 SYGVQD (reference sequence). The CDR3 coding sequence is TGCGCCAGCAGTGAGTCGCCGGTCTACGAGCAGTACTTC. This translates into CASSESPVYEQYF.

The table lists this clone with a count of one. The chain combines TRBV15 with TRBJ2-5; 12 bases are shared with TRBD2. This CDR3 is 14 amino acids long. J gave up 8 bases and V 4 bases, and 5 bases lay outside the gene matches. Per germline, CDR1 LNHNV and CDR2 YYDKDF (reference sequence). CDR3 nucleotide sequence: TGTGCCACCAGCACACGGACTAGCGGGAATACCCAGTACTTC. This encodes CATSTRTSGNTQYF.

This chain uses TRBV7-6 with TRBJ2-7; maybe TRBD2 (6 bases). The CDR3 totals 17 residues. In germline, CDR1 is SGHVS, CDR2 FNYEAQ. V dropped 1 base and J dropped 7 bases, with 23 bases sitting between them. The CDR3 DNA is TGTGCCAGCAGCTTAGTTTCGTTGCCGGGACTCAGAGGAGAGCAGTACTTC. This translates into CASSLVSLPGLRGEQYF.

This chain links TRBV7-6 with TRBJ1-1, with D hard to call. This CDR3 has 14 amino acids. V shed 7 bases and J shed 5 bases, with 17 bases lying between them. Germline V gene sequence: CDR1 SGHVS, CDR2 FNYEAQ. CDR3 bases: TGTGCCAGCACCGAGGGAGCCTGGGGAACTGAAGCTTTCTTT. Residues: CASTEGAWGTEAFF.

The CDR3 nucleotides are TGTGCCAGCAGTGAACTAGTGAACACCGGGGAGCTGTTTTTT. Encoded protein: CASSELVNTGELFF. This sequence joins TRBV2 and TRBJ2-2; D call uncertain. V was cut by 2 bases and J by 1 base, with 5 bases left in between. The CDR3 is made up of 14 amino acids. The germline gives CDR1 SNHLY, CDR2 FYNNEI.

The chain joins TRBV12-3 or TRBV12-4 to TRBJ1-1; TRBD1 matches 10 bases. This CDR3 comprises 12 residues. With 5 bases clipped from V and 7 bases from J, the junction kept 1 base outside the gene matches. CDR3 region: CASSGTGVEAFF. CDR3 coding DNA: TGTGCCAGCAGTGGGACAGGGGTTGAAGCTTTCTTT.

This clone has a count of ten or more. The V gene is TRBV4-2, the J gene TRBJ2-5; 9 positions agree with TRBD2. V trimming: 1 base; J trimming: 2 bases; junction bases outside the gene matches: 5. Germline values: CDR1 LGHNA, CDR2 YNFKEQ. The CDR3 is 16 amino acids. The CDR3 DNA reads as TGTGCCAGCAGCCAAGGGGGAGCGGGAGGACAAGAGACCCAGTACTTC. Translated, it gives CASSQGGAGGQETQYF.

The J gene is TRBJ1-4, the V gene TRBV19, with D tentatively TRBD1 (5 bases). This CDR3 region has 13 residues. From germline, CDR1 is LNHDA and CDR2 SQIVND (reference sequence). V dropped 3 bases and J dropped 10 bases, with 12 bases sitting between them. CDR3 residues: CASSMEGQAKLFF. CDR3 sequence (DNA): TGTGCCAGTAGTATGGAGGGGCAGGCAAAACTGTTTTTT.

This rearrangement joins TRBV2 to TRBJ1-2, with TRBD1 as a possible D gene (6 bases). This CDR3 comprises 16 residues. V was clipped by 2 bases and J by 4 bases, with 17 bases between them. CDR1 is SNHLY and CDR2 is FYNNEI in the germline V gene. The CDR3 DNA is TGTGCCAGCAGTGAATTTTTTGCGGACAGAAGCTATGGCTACACCTTC. Protein sequence: CASSEFFADRSYGYTF. Using reference TRBV2 and TRBJ1-2 for the parts outside the CDR3, the full variable domain is EPEVTQTPSHQVTQMGQEVILRCVPISNHLYFYWYRQILGQKVEFLVSFYNNEISEKSEIFDDQFSVERPDGSNFTLKIRSTKLEDSAMYFCASSEFFADRSYGYTFGSGTRLTVV.

This rearrangement joins TRBV19 to TRBJ1-2; D might be TRBD1 (6 bases). Germline-derived CDR1 and CDR2 are LNHDA and SQIVND (reference sequence). This CDR3 is built from 13 residues. Trimming stripped 5 bases from V and 4 bases from J, with 11 bases between. CDR3 region: CASSEQGPYGYTF. CDR3 coding DNA: TGTGCCAGTAGTGAACAGGGCCCCTATGGCTACACCTTC.

For this clone: This CDR3 is also generated by other DNA sequences in the sample. The chain combines TRBV18 with TRBJ1-5; the match to TRBD1 covers 9 bases. CDR1 is KGHSH, CDR2 LQKENI, per germline. This CDR3 contains 14 residues. Trimming removed 2 bases from V and 4 bases from J; junction bases left unmatched: 0. CDR3 nucleotides: TGTGCCAGCTCACCAGGGACAGGGAATCAGCCCCAGCATTTT. Amino acids: CASSPGTGNQPQHF.

The rearrangement uses TRBV6-4 and TRBJ2-3, with D possibly being TRBD1 (5 bases). V lost 6 bases to trimming and J lost 4 bases, with 14 bases between them. Germline V CDR1 and CDR2: MRHNA, SNTAGT. The CDR3 has 14 residues. This chain's CDR3 is CASSADRASDTQYF. CDR3 DNA: TGTGCCAGCAGCGCCGACAGAGCATCAGATACGCAGTATTTT.